This TCR beta chain is from a study of cytomegalovirus exposure and HLA in healthy donors. On this clone itself: Its target is unknown.

Whole-study findings and limits: Later analysis showed most CMV-associated TCR beta chains appearing HLA-restricted. For presence/absence analyses, sequencing depth was assumed to be roughly uniform across donors. Later on, a genetic analysis was performed. It linked a missense variant in DCLRE1C with V- and J-gene trimming of TCR beta. Most TCR beta V segments were productive about 87% or about 30% of the time in an earlier analysis.

Looked up from germline, CDR1 is SGHRS and CDR2 is YFSETQ. This CDR3 is built from 15 residues. Trimming left V 0 bases short and J 2 bases short, with 12 bases between. With 60 Vbeta and 13 Jbeta primers, the PCR was carried out. The repertoire was sequenced with immunoSEQ multiplex PCR; TCRdb's copy has only in-frame clones and lacks some. The table shows approximately 160,000 clones, with less than 90% occurring only once. The sequence was collected from a boy between 2 and 10 years old in good health and CMV-seronegative. The sequenced sample consisted of PBMCs. V and J are TRBV5-1 and TRBJ2-7; a possible D gene is TRBD1 (6 bases). In DNA form, the CDR3 reads TGCGCCAGCAGCTTGGACAGGGCAGGAACCTACGAGCAGTACTTC. Translated: CASSLDRAGTYEQYF.